This T cell receptor beta chain was identified during a study of shared clonotypes between healthy human individuals. Study conclusions and caveats: Naive subsets typically showed greater estimated richness than memory subsets. Non-shared clonotypes had lower generation probabilities than those shared by all four donors.

Per the germline V gene, CDR1 is MRHNA and CDR2 is SNTAGT. Deletions cut 6 bases from V and 4 bases from J, with 28 bases between. The CDR3 spans 20 residues. TCRdb's table, derived via immunoSEQ multiplex PCR, lists solely in-frame clones and lacks some. Of roughly 2,300,000 clones listed, approximately 90% are singletons. A single count supports this clone. Its matching antigen is unknown. The chain joins TRBV6-4 to TRBJ2-6; TRBD2 is a possible D gene (6 bases). The sequencing sample was made of naive CD4+ T cells from PBMCs. Indicated subset: CD45RA+ positively selected. The sequence was collected from a young man in good health. Some clones in this sample may be carry-over from other donors' samples. The CDR3, as DNA: TGTGCCAGCAGCCGGGAGTCCGGTGGATCCGGGTTAGCCGGGGCCAACGTCCTGACTTTC. Translating gives CASSRESGGSGLAGANVLTF.